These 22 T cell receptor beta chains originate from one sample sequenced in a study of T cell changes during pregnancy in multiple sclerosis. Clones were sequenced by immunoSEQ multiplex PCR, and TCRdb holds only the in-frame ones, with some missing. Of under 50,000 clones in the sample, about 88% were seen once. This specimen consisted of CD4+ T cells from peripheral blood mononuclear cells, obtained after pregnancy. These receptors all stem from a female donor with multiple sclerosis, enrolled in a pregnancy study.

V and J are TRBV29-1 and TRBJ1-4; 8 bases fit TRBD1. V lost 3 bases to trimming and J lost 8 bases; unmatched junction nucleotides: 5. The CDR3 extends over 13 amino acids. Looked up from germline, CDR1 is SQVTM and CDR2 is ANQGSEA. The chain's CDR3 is CSVEGQEEEKLFF. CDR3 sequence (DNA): TGCAGCGTTGAGGGACAGGAAGAAGAAAAACTGTTTTTT.

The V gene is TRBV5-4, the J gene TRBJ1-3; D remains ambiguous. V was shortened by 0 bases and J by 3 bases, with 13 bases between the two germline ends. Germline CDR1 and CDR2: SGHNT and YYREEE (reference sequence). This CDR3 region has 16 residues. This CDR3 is CASSLGAGRNGNTIYF. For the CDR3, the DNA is TGTGCCAGCAGCTTGGGGGCGGGGAGAAATGGAAACACCATATATTTT. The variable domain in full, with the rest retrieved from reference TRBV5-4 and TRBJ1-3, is ETGVTQSPTHLIKTRGQQVTLRCSSQSGHNTVSWYQQALGQGPQFIFQYYREEENGRGNFPPRFSGLQFPNYSSELNVNALELDDSALYLCASSLGAGRNGNTIYFGEGSWLTVV.

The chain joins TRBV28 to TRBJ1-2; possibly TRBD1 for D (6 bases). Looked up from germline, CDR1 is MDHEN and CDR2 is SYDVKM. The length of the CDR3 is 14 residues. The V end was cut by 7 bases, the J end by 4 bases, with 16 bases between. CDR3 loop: CASKHLGAIYGYTF. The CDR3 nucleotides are TGTGCCAGCAAACACCTGGGGGCGATCTATGGCTACACCTTC.

The CDR3 loop reads CASSLHTGGRSYGYTF. CDR3 DNA sequence: TGTGCCAGCAGCTTACACACAGGGGGCAGGAGCTATGGCTACACCTTC. This chain uses TRBV7-3 with TRBJ1-2; 9 positions agree with TRBD1. V was clipped by 2 bases and J by 4 bases; unmatched bases: 8. The CDR3 consists of 16 residues. Germline-derived CDR1 and CDR2 are SGHTA and FQGTGA.

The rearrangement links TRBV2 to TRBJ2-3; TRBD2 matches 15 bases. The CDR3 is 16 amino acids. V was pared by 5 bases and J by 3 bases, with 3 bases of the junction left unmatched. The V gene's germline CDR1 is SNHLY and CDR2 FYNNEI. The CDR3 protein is CASSLGLAGGTDTQYF. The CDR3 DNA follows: TGTGCCAGCAGTCTGGGACTAGCGGGAGGTACAGATACGCAGTATTTT.

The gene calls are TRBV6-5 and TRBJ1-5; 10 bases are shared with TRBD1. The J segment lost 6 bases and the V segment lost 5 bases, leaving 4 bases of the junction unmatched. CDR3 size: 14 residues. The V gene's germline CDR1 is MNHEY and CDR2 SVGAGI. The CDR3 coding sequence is TGTGCCAGCAGTAGACAGGGGGCGTCTCAGCCCCAGCATTTT. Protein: CASSRQGASQPQHF.

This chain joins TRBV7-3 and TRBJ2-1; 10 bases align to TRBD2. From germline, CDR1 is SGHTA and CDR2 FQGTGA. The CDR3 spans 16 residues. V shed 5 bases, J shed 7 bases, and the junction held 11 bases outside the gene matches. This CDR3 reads CASSTIASGSRNEQFF. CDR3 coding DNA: TGTGCCAGCAGCACGATCGCTAGCGGGAGTAGAAATGAGCAGTTCTTC.

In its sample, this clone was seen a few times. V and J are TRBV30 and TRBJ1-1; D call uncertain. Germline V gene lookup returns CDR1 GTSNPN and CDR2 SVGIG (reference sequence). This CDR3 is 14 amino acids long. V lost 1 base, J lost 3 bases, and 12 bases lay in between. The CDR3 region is CAWSAIPEDTEAFF. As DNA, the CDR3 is TGTGCCTGGAGTGCGATTCCCGAGGACACTGAAGCTTTCTTT.

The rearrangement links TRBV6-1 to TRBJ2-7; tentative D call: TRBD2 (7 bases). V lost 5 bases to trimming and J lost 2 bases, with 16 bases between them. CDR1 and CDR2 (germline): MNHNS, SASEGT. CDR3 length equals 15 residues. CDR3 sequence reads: CASSRGGTKTYEQYF. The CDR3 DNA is TGTGCCAGCAGTAGAGGGGGGACTAAAACCTACGAGCAGTACTTC.

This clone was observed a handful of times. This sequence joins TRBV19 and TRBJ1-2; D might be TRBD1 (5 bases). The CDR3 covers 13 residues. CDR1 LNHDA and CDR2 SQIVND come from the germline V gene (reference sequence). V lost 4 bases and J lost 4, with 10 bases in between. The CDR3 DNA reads TGTGCCAGTAGTACCGGACACGGCTATGGCTACACCTTC. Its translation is CASSTGHGYGYTF.

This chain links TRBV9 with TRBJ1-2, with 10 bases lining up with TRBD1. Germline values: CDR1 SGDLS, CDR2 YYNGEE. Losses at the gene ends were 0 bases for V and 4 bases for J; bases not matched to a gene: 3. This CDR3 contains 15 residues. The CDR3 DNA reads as TGTGCCAGCAGCGTAGTTGGGACAGGGGTCTATGGCTACACCTTC. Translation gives CASSVVGTGVYGYTF. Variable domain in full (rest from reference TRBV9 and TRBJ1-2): DSGVTQTPKHLITATGQRVTLRCSPRSGDLSVYWYQQSLDQGLQFLIQYYNGEERAKGNILERFSAQQFPDLHSELNLSSLELGDSALYFCASSVVGTGVYGYTFGSGTRLTVV.

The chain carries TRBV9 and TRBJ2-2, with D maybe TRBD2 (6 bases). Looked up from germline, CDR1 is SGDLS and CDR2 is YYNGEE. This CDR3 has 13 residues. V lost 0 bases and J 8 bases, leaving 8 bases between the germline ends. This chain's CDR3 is CASSVDGGGELFF. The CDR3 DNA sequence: TGTGCCAGCAGCGTAGACGGGGGAGGGGAGCTGTTTTTT.

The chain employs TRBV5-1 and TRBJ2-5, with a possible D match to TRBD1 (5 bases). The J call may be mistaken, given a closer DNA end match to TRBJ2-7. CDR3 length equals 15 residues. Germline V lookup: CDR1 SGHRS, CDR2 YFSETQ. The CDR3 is CASSLEVRENDEQYF. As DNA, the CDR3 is TGCGCCAGCAGCTTGGAGGTCAGGGAAAACGACGAGCAGTACTTC.

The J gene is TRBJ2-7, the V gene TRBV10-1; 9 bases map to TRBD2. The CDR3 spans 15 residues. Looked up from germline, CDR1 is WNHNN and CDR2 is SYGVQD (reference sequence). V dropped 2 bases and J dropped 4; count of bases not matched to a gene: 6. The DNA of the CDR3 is TGCGCCAGCAGTGAGGGGACTAGCTCGATGTACGAGCAGTACTTC. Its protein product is CASSEGTSSMYEQYF.

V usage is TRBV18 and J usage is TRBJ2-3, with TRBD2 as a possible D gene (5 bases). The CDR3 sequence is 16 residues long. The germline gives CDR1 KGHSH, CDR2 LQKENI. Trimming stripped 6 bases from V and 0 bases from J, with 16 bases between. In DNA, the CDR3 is TGTGCCAGCTCCTCCGAAGCTAGCCTAAGCACAGATACGCAGTATTTT. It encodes CASSSEASLSTDTQYF.

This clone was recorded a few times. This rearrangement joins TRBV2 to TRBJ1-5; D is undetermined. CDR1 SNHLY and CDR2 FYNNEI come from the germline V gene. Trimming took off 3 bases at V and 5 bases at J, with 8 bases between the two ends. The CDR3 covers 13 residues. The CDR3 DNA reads TGTGCCAGCAGTGATCAGGCAGATCAGCCCCAGCATTTT. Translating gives CASSDQADQPQHF.

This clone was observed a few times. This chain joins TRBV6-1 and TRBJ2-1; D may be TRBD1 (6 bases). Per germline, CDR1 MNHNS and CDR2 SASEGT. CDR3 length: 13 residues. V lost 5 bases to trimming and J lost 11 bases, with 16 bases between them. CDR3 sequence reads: CASSWTAKGQQFF. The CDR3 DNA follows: TGTGCCAGCAGTTGGACAGCCAAAGGTCAGCAGTTCTTC.

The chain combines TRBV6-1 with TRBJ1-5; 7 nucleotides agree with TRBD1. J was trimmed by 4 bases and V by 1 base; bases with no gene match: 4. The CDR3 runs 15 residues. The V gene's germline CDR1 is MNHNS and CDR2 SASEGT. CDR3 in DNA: TGTGCCAGCAGTGAAGAGTGGACAGGTAATCAGCCCCAGCATTTT. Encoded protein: CASSEEWTGNQPQHF.

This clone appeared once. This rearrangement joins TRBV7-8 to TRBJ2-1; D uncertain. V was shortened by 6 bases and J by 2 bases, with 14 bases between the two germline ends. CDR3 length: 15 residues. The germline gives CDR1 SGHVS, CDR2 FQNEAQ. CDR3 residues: CASSLPGLTYNEQFF. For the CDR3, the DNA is TGTGCCAGCAGTCTGCCTGGGCTTACCTACAATGAGCAGTTCTTC.

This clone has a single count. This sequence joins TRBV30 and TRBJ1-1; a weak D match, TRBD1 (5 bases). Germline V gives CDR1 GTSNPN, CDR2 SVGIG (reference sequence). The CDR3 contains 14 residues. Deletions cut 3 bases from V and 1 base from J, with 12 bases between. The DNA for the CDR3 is TGTGCCTGGAGGGGGGGACGGAGGAACACTGAAGCTTTCTTT. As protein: CAWRGGRRNTEAFF.

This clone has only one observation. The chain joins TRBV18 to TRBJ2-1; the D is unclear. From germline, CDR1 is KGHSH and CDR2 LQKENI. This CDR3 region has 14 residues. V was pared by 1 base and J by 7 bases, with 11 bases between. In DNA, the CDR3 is TGTGCCAGCTCACCACTCCGCGCTCCAAATGAGCAGTTCTTC. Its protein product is CASSPLRAPNEQFF.

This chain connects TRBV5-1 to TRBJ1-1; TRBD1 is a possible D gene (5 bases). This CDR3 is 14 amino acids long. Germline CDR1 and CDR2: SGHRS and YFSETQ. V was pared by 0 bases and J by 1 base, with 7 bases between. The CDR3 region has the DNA TGCGCCAGCAGCTTGGCGGGGGAGAACACTGAAGCTTTCTTT. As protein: CASSLAGENTEAFF. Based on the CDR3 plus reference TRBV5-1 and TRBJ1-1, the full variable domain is KAGVTQTPRYLIKTRGQQVTLSCSPISGHRSVSWYQQTPGQGLQFLFEYFSETQRNKGNFPGRFSGRQFSNSRSEMNVSTLELGDSALYLCASSLAGENTEAFFGQGTRLTVV.